These 30 T cell receptor beta chains came from one sample sequenced in a study of T cells after yellow fever vaccination. TCRdb redid the calling of the 5' RACE reads with MiXCR, one entry per CDR3 protein. This table holds over 200,000 distinct CDR3 sequences, 6% to 8% found once. The starting material was CD4+ T cells sorted from PBMCs, obtained on the day of the yellow fever booster vaccination. These receptors all stem from a man in his thirties or forties who received the YFV17D yellow fever vaccine.

This clonotype has ten or more counts. This chain uses TRBV7-2 with TRBJ1-4; no reliable D call. Trimming removed 1 base at V and 4 bases at J, with 13 bases between. Germline CDR1 reads SGHTA; CDR2 reads FQGNSA. CDR3 length: 16 amino acids. The CDR3 protein is CASSLVGTAYNEKLFF. In DNA, the CDR3 is TGTGCCAGCAGCTTAGTAGGCACAGCTTATAATGAAAAACTGTTTTTT.

This clonotype has a handful of counts. The rearrangement joins TRBV6-1 to TRBJ1-4; 8 nucleotides agree with TRBD1. Germline assignment: CDR1 MNHNS and CDR2 SASEGT. Trimming removed 6 bases from V and 5 bases from J; junction bases left unmatched: 8. CDR3 size: 15 residues. CDR3 protein: CASSQGTGRNEKLFF. The CDR3 bases are TGTGCCAGCAGCCAGGGGACAGGAAGAAATGAAAAACTGTTTTTT.

In its sample, this clonotype was seen many times. The chain couples TRBV7-3 to TRBJ2-1; 9 nucleotides align to TRBD2. Germline CDR1 is SGHTA and CDR2 is FQGTGA. V shed 0 bases and J 5 bases; nucleotides not matched to a gene: 5. The CDR3 sequence is 16 residues long. The DNA for the CDR3 is TGTGCCAGCAGCTTAACTCCGACTAGCGGTAACAATGAGCAGTTCTTC. This translates into CASSLTPTSGNNEQFF.

The chain has TRBV7-2 and TRBJ2-3; D may be TRBD2 (5 bases). Germline values: CDR1 SGHTA, CDR2 FQGNSA. The CDR3 consists of 15 residues. The ends were cut back, 8 bases at V and 0 bases at J, with 15 bases in the middle. The CDR3 spells CASRLARESTDTQYF. CDR3 DNA: TGTGCCAGCCGGTTAGCGAGGGAGAGCACAGATACGCAGTATTTT.

Ten or more counts support this clonotype. The chain carries TRBV4-1 and TRBJ1-2; TRBD1 matches 7 bases. V gave up 1 base and J gave up 6 bases; unmatched junction bases: 8. Germline V gene data show CDR1 as MGHRA and CDR2 as YSYEKL. CDR3 size: 15 residues. The CDR3 DNA reads TGCGCCAGCAGCCAAGCCGGACAGGTCCTAGATGGCTACACCTTC. Translated, it gives CASSQAGQVLDGYTF.

This chain links TRBV24-1 with TRBJ2-1, with TRBD2 identical over 15 bases. Germline loops: CDR1 KGHDR, CDR2 SFDVKD. The CDR3 runs to 16 residues. The V segment lost 9 bases and the J segment 7 bases; nucleotides outside the gene matches: 9. DNA of the CDR3: TGTGCCACCTCACAATTCGGACTAGCGGGAGGGAATGAGCAGTTCTTC. Its translation: CATSQFGLAGGNEQFF.

In its sample, this clonotype was seen many times. V gene TRBV20-1 combines with J gene TRBJ2-4; 9 bases fit TRBD1. V lost 6 bases, J lost 7 bases, and 7 bases stayed unmatched. Germline assignment: CDR1 DFQATT and CDR2 SNEGSKA (reference sequence). The CDR3 is 13 amino acids. CDR3 sequence (DNA): TGCAGTGCCAAGGCCGGGACAGGGAACATTCAGTACTTC. Translation: CSAKAGTGNIQYF.

This clonotype turned up a few times. The genes are TRBV5-1 and TRBJ2-1; 12 positions agree with TRBD2. The CDR3 totals 14 residues. The germline V gene has CDR1 SGHRS and CDR2 YFSETQ. The V segment lost 4 bases and the J segment 10 bases; nucleotides outside the gene matches: 6. CDR3 loop: CASSLGTSGPEQFF. The CDR3 nucleotides are TGCGCCAGCAGCCTCGGGACTAGCGGGCCCGAGCAGTTCTTC.

This clonotype appeared many times. J is TRBJ2-1 and V is TRBV7-9, with unresolved D. Looked up from germline, CDR1 is SEHNR and CDR2 is FQNEAQ (reference sequence). Trimming took off 5 bases at V and 3 bases at J, with 17 bases between the two ends. This CDR3 contains 16 residues. CDR3 in DNA: TGTGCCAGCAGCCTATGGATATTACCGGACTACAATGAGCAGTTCTTC. Translating gives CASSLWILPDYNEQFF. Full variable domain (rest looked up from reference TRBV7-9 and TRBJ2-1): DTGVSQNPRHKITKRGQNVTFRCDPISEHNRLYWYRQTLGQGPEFLTYFQNEAQLEKSRLLSDRFSAERPKGSFSTLEIQRTEQGDSAMYLCASSLWILPDYNEQFFGPGTRLTVL.

The gene calls are TRBV3-1 and TRBJ2-7, with TRBD2 matching over 7 bases. V lost 6 bases and J lost 4; bases outside the gene matches: 6. This CDR3 is built from 13 residues. Germline loops: CDR1 LGHDT, CDR2 YNNKEL (reference sequence). CDR3 DNA sequence: TGTGCCAGCAGACGCGGGAGTGCGTACGAGCAGTACTTC. Translating it yields CASRRGSAYEQYF.

The chain joins TRBV28 to TRBJ2-2, with D possibly matching TRBD2 (6 bases). Germline loops: CDR1 MDHEN, CDR2 SYDVKM. The germline V and J ends were trimmed by 10 bases and 0 bases, with 15 bases remaining between them. The CDR3 contains 15 residues. CDR3 protein: CATLKGGTNTGELFF. The CDR3 DNA is TGTGCCACCCTAAAGGGAGGCACGAACACCGGGGAGCTGTTTTTT.

V usage is TRBV5-6 and J usage is TRBJ1-6; 10 nucleotides align to TRBD1. The germline V gene encodes CDR1 SGHDT and CDR2 YYEEEE. The V segment lost 2 bases and the J segment 14 bases; nucleotides outside the gene matches: 10. The CDR3 is 15 residues long. The CDR3 DNA sequence: TGTGCCAGCAGCTTCACCGGGACAGGGGTTAAAGCCCTCCACTTT. This translates into CASSFTGTGVKALHF.

A few counts support this clonotype. The chain employs TRBV20-1 and TRBJ2-3, with 7 bases matching TRBD2. The junction had 1 base not matched to a gene; V was cut back by 3 bases and J by 4 bases. Per germline, CDR1 DFQATT and CDR2 SNEGSKA (reference sequence). The CDR3 length is 12 residues. The CDR3 sequence is CSARGRADTQYF. In DNA form, the CDR3 reads TGCAGTGCTAGGGGGAGGGCAGATACGCAGTATTTT.

In this sample, this clonotype turned up a few times. The V gene is TRBV20-1, the J gene TRBJ1-1; perhaps TRBD1 as D (6 bases). The V gene's germline CDR1 is DFQATT and CDR2 SNEGSKA (reference sequence). V was pared by 6 bases and J by 0 bases, with 17 bases between. The CDR3 is made up of 15 amino acids. CDR3 DNA: TGCAGTGCCCTCCAGGGGACGACCATGAACACTGAAGCTTTCTTT. Translated: CSALQGTTMNTEAFF.

The DNA for the CDR3 is TGTGCCAGCAGCTCTGTGCGGGATTCGCAGTCCCGGGCTTACAATGAGCAGTTCTTC. It is translated as CASSSVRDSQSRAYNEQFF. The rearrangement uses TRBV5-4 and TRBJ2-1, with D possibly being TRBD2 (6 bases). The germline V gene encodes CDR1 SGHNT and CDR2 YYREEE (reference sequence). Trimming stripped 3 bases from V and 4 bases from J, with 26 bases between. The CDR3 runs 19 residues.

The rearrangement links TRBV20-1 to TRBJ2-1; the match to TRBD1 covers 7 bases. The CDR3 length is 11 residues. Per the germline V gene, CDR1 is DFQATT and CDR2 is SNEGSKA (reference sequence). The CDR3 region has the DNA TGCAAGGGGGCATCCTACAATGAGCAGTTCTTC. It is translated as CKGASYNEQFF.

The chain combines TRBV5-1 with TRBJ2-5; D gene uncertain. This CDR3 is built from 14 residues. In germline, CDR1 is SGHRS, CDR2 YFSETQ. V was clipped by 7 bases and J by 2 bases, with 15 bases between them. This CDR3 is CASGKRGQQETQYF. The CDR3 DNA reads TGCGCCAGCGGTAAAAGAGGTCAACAAGAGACCCAGTACTTC. The full variable domain, in which reference TRBV5-1 and TRBJ2-5 provide the parts outside the CDR3, is KAGVTQTPRYLIKTRGQQVTLSCSPISGHRSVSWYQQTPGQGLQFLFEYFSETQRNKGNFPGRFSGRQFSNSRSEMNVSTLELGDSALYLCASGKRGQQETQYFGPGTRLLVL.

The chain joins TRBV11-2 to TRBJ2-1; 7 bases fit TRBD2. This CDR3 is 14 amino acids long. Germline-derived CDR1 and CDR2 are SGHAT and FQNNGV. V dropped 2 bases and J dropped 4; count of bases not matched to a gene: 2. CDR3: CASSLPAGYNEQFF. The CDR3 coding sequence is TGTGCCAGCAGCTTACCAGCGGGGTACAATGAGCAGTTCTTC.

This clonotype was found many times. The genes are TRBV7-8 and TRBJ2-1, with unresolved D. Trimming took 1 base from V and 5 from J, leaving 9 bases between them. The CDR3 is made up of 14 amino acids. The germline CDR1 and CDR2 sequences are SGHVS and FQNEAQ. CDR3 in amino acids: CASSLVGPDNEQFF. CDR3 bases: TGTGCCAGCAGCTTAGTTGGCCCGGACAATGAGCAGTTCTTC.

This clonotype occurred many times. This sequence joins TRBV5-1 and TRBJ2-3; 7 nucleotides agree with TRBD1. Germline CDR1 is SGHRS and CDR2 is YFSETQ. V shed 4 bases, J shed 6 bases, and the junction held 8 bases outside the gene matches. The CDR3 has 14 amino acids. DNA for the CDR3: TGCGCCAGCAGCCAAGGGACAGCGAAGGATACGCAGTATTTT. As protein: CASSQGTAKDTQYF.

This clonotype was seen only a few times. The rearrangement uses TRBV20-1 and TRBJ2-7, with D possibly called TRBD1 or TRBD2 (5 bases each). Germline lookup yields CDR1 DFQATT and CDR2 SNEGSKA (reference sequence). CDR3 length: 12 amino acids. V lost 6 bases and J lost 5, with 14 bases in between. In DNA form, the CDR3 reads TGCAGTGCCTCCCGTCGGGGCGACGAGCAGTACTTC. Amino acid sequence: CSASRRGDEQYF.

The chain uses TRBV12-3 or TRBV12-4 and TRBJ1-1; possible D gene TRBD1, 6 bases. CDR3 length: 14 amino acids. V was pared by 3 bases and J by 9 bases, with 17 bases between. This chain's CDR3 is CASSFDPRQEQAFF. The CDR3 DNA reads TGTGCCAGCAGTTTTGATCCCCGACAGGAGCAAGCTTTCTTT.

This clonotype was counted many times. The V and J genes are TRBV5-6 and TRBJ2-5; D call uncertain. The CDR3 consists of 14 residues. Germline V CDR1 and CDR2: SGHDT, YYEEEE. The V end was cut by 3 bases, the J end by 5 bases, with 14 bases between. CDR3: CASSSWANDETQYF. Here the CDR3 DNA reads TGTGCCAGCAGCTCCTGGGCTAATGACGAGACCCAGTACTTC. Using reference TRBV5-6 and TRBJ2-5 for the parts outside the CDR3, the full variable domain is DAGVTQSPTHLIKTRGQQVTLRCSPKSGHDTVSWYQQALGQGPQFIFQYYEEEERQRGNFPDRFSGHQFPNYSSELNVNALLLGDSALYLCASSSWANDETQYFGPGTRLLVL.

The chain couples TRBV5-1 to TRBJ1-2, with D perhaps TRBD1 (6 bases). Trimming shortened V by 4 bases and J by 4 bases, and 14 bases separated the two germline ends. The CDR3 spans 14 residues. Germline lookup yields CDR1 SGHRS and CDR2 YFSETQ. CDR3 protein: CASSPFTGSYGYTF. The CDR3 coding sequence is TGCGCCAGCAGCCCCTTTACAGGGAGCTATGGCTACACCTTC.

As concerns this clonotype: This may stem from a read error, because a much larger clone lies one nucleotide away. The chain recombines TRBV29-1 with TRBJ2-7, with unresolved D. The CDR3 sequence is 13 residues long. In germline, CDR1 is SQVTM, CDR2 ANQGSEA. The CDR3 spells CSVEDMGTYEQNF. The CDR3 region has the DNA TGCAGCGTTGAAGATATGGGAACCTACGAGCAGAACTTC.

The sample holds a few counts of this clonotype. This chain uses TRBV7-2 with TRBJ2-2; no clear D. In germline, CDR1 is SGHTA, CDR2 FQGNSA. The CDR3 contains 13 residues. V was clipped by 3 bases and J by 6 bases, with 8 bases between them. For the CDR3, the DNA is TGTGCCAGCAGCTTTGAGTTTGCCGGGGAGCTGTTTTTT. Its protein product is CASSFEFAGELFF.

This clonotype has a count of ten or more. The chain joins TRBV3-1 to TRBJ2-7; 8 nucleotides line up with TRBD2. The CDR3 consists of 18 residues. Trimming took 3 bases from V and 6 from J; bases not matched to a gene: 19. Per germline, CDR1 LGHDT and CDR2 YNNKEL (reference sequence). The CDR3 DNA reads as TGTGCCAGCAGCCAGGAGTCCGTCCTAGCGGGTGTCTGGAGCGAGCAGTACTTC. This encodes CASSQESVLAGVWSEQYF.

This clonotype was observed many times. This sequence joins TRBV7-2 and TRBJ2-7, with D uncertain. V was shortened by 5 bases and J by 7 bases, with 9 bases between the two germline ends. Germline assignment: CDR1 SGHTA and CDR2 FQGNSA. This CDR3 comprises 11 residues. CDR3 bases: TGTGCCAGCAGCCCCGGGCGGGAGCAGTACTTC. It yields the protein CASSPGREQYF.

V usage is TRBV6-2 or TRBV6-3 and J usage is TRBJ2-1, with D possibly TRBD2 on 5 matching bases. This CDR3 spans 18 amino acids. Trimming removed 6 bases from V and 4 bases from J, with 25 bases in between. Germline V gene sequence: CDR1 MNHEY, CDR2 SVGEGT. CDR3 amino acids: CASSLPASWSSRYNEQFF. CDR3 nucleotide sequence: TGTGCCAGCAGCCTCCCGGCTAGCTGGAGTTCTCGGTACAATGAGCAGTTCTTC.

This clonotype was seen ten or more times. Here the CDR3 reads CASSPIRRQGSYEQYF. CDR3 DNA sequence: TGTGCCAGCAGCCCAATAAGAAGGCAGGGTTCCTACGAGCAGTACTTC. The chain is built from TRBV11-2 and TRBJ2-7; tentative D call: TRBD1 (5 bases). V was shortened by 5 bases and J by 1 base, with 18 bases between the two germline ends. The CDR3 is made up of 16 amino acids. Germline CDR1 SGHAT, CDR2 FQNNGV. Using reference TRBV11-2 and TRBJ2-7 for the parts outside the CDR3, the full variable domain is EAGVAQSPRYKIIEKRQSVAFWCNPISGHATLYWYQQILGQGPKLLIQFQNNGVVDDSQLPKDRFSAERLKGVDSTLKIQPAKLEDSAVYLCASSPIRRQGSYEQYFGPGTRLTVT.